This is a list of T cell receptor beta chains from one sample in a study of cytomegalovirus exposure and HLA in healthy donors. Sequencing was performed with immunoSEQ multiplex PCR; in TCRdb, only in-frame clones are kept and a portion is missing. In the table there are 50,000 to 65,000 clones, roughly 94% of which are singletons. Sequenced input: PBMCs. The receptors here all came from a woman aged 18-29 years in good health and CMV-seropositive. Both conserved end residues are part of each CDR3.

CDR3aa | j_gene | v_gene
CASRSSSLATQYF | TRBJ2-5 | TRBV27
CASSFIDTQYF | TRBJ2-3 | TRBV28
CASSSSTGTTGYEQYF | TRBJ2-7 | TRBV6-6
CASSVMGARGPLNYGYTF | TRBJ1-2 | TRBV9
CASNMAGGGSYNEQFF | TRBJ2-1 | TRBV28
CASGTENYGYTF | TRBJ1-2 | TRBV7-2
CASSYSGGSLYEQYF | TRBJ2-7 | TRBV6-6
CASSLRTGNNEQFF | TRBJ2-1 | TRBV7-2
CASSLVREGSSYNEQFF | TRBJ2-1 | TRBV5-6
CASSPQVNTEAFF | TRBJ1-1 | TRBV7-8
CASSLFQGYNEQFF | TRBJ2-1 | TRBV7-3
CASSTYVIASGNTIYF | TRBJ1-3 | TRBV28
CASRMVGSGELFF | TRBJ2-2 | TRBV5-6
CASSLPGDNQPQHF | TRBJ1-5 | TRBV28
CASSLVARAGGNTGELFF | TRBJ2-2 | TRBV11-2
CASSDLAGGSSVTDTQYF | TRBJ2-3 | TRBV7-9
CAAQGSQETQYF | TRBJ2-5 | TRBV30
CASSLVAGTGGAPGSYEQYF | TRBJ2-7 | TRBV27
CASTDRDYQPQHF | TRBJ1-5 | TRBV6-1
CASKSSSNEQYF | TRBJ2-7 | TRBV6-1
CASSYTPTYEQYF | TRBJ2-7 | TRBV6-5
CASSLMGQGAEQYF | TRBJ2-7 | TRBV13
CASTVSWGPPYGYTF | TRBJ1-2 | TRBV19
CASSLGQGYTEAFF | TRBJ1-1 | TRBV7-3
CASSLGLSGGLNTEAFF | TRBJ1-1 | TRBV5-1
CSVVGPRNEKLFF | TRBJ1-4 | TRBV29-1
CASTNSDNEQFF | TRBJ2-1 | TRBV6-5
CASSETTGLNTEAFF | TRBJ1-1 | TRBV6-1
CASSLRDRVGTDTQYF | TRBJ2-3 | TRBV14
CASRNTGGSFNEQFF | TRBJ2-1 | TRBV7-8
CASSRGGSEQYF | TRBJ2-7 | TRBV7-2
CASSHSSRLAFANEQFF | TRBJ2-1 | TRBV7-2
CASSREGRTGELFF | TRBJ2-2 | TRBV6-4
CASCPGPTNTEAFF | TRBJ1-1 | TRBV5-1
CASSATDRNTEAFF | TRBJ1-1 | TRBV19
CASSDEPGNTIYF | TRBJ1-3 | TRBV25-1
CASRPAGAGELFF | TRBJ2-2 | TRBV6-5
CASSSGTGDTEAFF | TRBJ1-1 | TRBV18
CASSLETGLGYTF | TRBJ1-2 | TRBV7-8
CASSDLGQGIPEAFF | TRBJ1-1 | TRBV9
CASSFTDNQPQHF | TRBJ1-5 | TRBV7-9
CASSQEASGGSDTQYF | TRBJ2-3 | TRBV4-3
CAWSGDRASGYTF | TRBJ1-2 | TRBV30
CASSTEAGATNNEQFF | TRBJ2-1 | TRBV5-1
CASSSGGGKAYEQYF | TRBJ2-7 | TRBV7-9
CASLLVGQGLGEQFF | TRBJ2-1 | TRBV14
CASSGDSLHGYTF | TRBJ1-2 | TRBV2
CASSKAWPFYGYTF | TRBJ1-2 | TRBV21-1
CASSEHLKPSNQPQHF | TRBJ1-5 | TRBV25-1
CASSVTGGNEQFF | TRBJ2-1 | TRBV7-3